A selection of T cell receptor beta chains follows, all from one sample in a study of T cell responses to AZD1222 COVID-19 vaccine. The protocol was immunoSEQ multiplex PCR, while the TCRdb copy is restricted to in-frame clones and leaves out a portion. The data show about 150,000 clones, 75% to 90% seen once. The input for sequencing was peripheral blood, taken on day 0 of AZD1222 vaccination. The origin of the receptors is an adult in good health. Both conserved end residues are part of each CDR3. The size entry is marked missing in some rows and otherwise reads once, few, many or a size class.

CASSPSRTRRGTQYF TRBJ2-5 TRBV7-2 once
CASNGAGELFF TRBJ2-2 TRBV19 .
CASSPGGNQRTEAFF TRBJ1-1 TRBV7-8 many
CASRGSGPGAFF TRBJ1-1 TRBV6-5 .
CASSMAGGTYGELFF TRBJ2-2 TRBV19 once
CASSGWQGQETQYF TRBJ2-5 TRBV2 .
CSARNEKLFF TRBJ1-4 TRBV29-1 .
CASSERGGPDTQYF TRBJ2-3 TRBV28 .
CASSYGGGNYGYTF TRBJ1-2 TRBV28 .
CASSTGQGDSPLHF TRBJ1-6 TRBV19 .
CASSLDTPLQAFF TRBJ1-1 TRBV5-1 .
CASSYSRQNTGELFF TRBJ2-2 TRBV6-5 .
CASSPGDRERVKNTEAFF TRBJ1-1 TRBV9 once
CASSLDNRGTNEKLFF TRBJ1-4 TRBV19 .
CATSDAGRPYNEQFF TRBJ2-1 TRBV24-1 .